The 24 T cell receptor beta chains listed next were all sequenced from one sample in a study of blood T cell repertoires in COVID-19. Sequencing used immunoSEQ multiplex PCR; TCRdb keeps in-frame clones, though not all of them. The sample has fewer than 130,000 clones; around 90% are singletons. Sequencing input: peripheral blood. These TCRs come from a human donor in a cohort sampled during active COVID-19.

The chain has TRBV28 and TRBJ1-5; D unresolved. Trimming removed 6 bases from V and 4 bases from J, with 10 bases in between. Germline V gene sequence: CDR1 MDHEN, CDR2 SYDVKM. The CDR3 length is 13 residues. The CDR3 reads CASSLARNQPQHF. CDR3 nucleotides: TGTGCCAGCAGCCTGGCCAGAAATCAGCCCCAGCATTTT.

The J gene is TRBJ1-2, the V gene TRBV11-2; D perhaps matches TRBD1 (6 bases). V was pared by 2 bases and J by 5 bases, with 6 bases between. Germline CDR1 SGHAT, CDR2 FQNNGV. This CDR3 is 12 amino acids long. The DNA for the CDR3 is TGTGCCAGCAGCTTACAGGGGTATGGCTACACCTTC. This gives the protein CASSLQGYGYTF.

CDR3 region: CAWSSGFNTEAFF. In DNA, the CDR3 is TGTGCCTGGAGCTCAGGGTTCAACACTGAAGCTTTCTTT. The chain uses TRBV30 and TRBJ1-1; the D gene is possibly TRBD1 (5 bases). The CDR3 runs to 13 residues. V lost 3 bases, J lost 2 bases, and 10 bases lay in between. CDR1 GTSNPN and CDR2 SVGIG come from the germline V gene (reference sequence).

The rearrangement links TRBV10-3 to TRBJ2-7; 11 nucleotides agree with TRBD2. The CDR3 spans 16 residues. CDR1 ENHRY and CDR2 SYGVKD come from the germline V gene. V lost 2 bases to trimming and J lost 6 bases; unmatched junction nucleotides: 9. The CDR3 loop reads CAISERLAGGGGEQYF. CDR3 sequence (DNA): TGTGCCATCAGTGAGCGGCTAGCGGGAGGTGGGGGCGAGCAGTACTTC.

The J gene is TRBJ1-1, the V gene TRBV2; 7 bases line up with TRBD1. CDR3 length equals 15 residues. V lost 2 bases to trimming and J lost 0 bases; unmatched junction nucleotides: 3. Germline CDR1 is SNHLY and CDR2 is FYNNEI. DNA of the CDR3: TGTGCCAGCAGTGAACAGGGGGTAATGAACACTGAAGCTTTCTTT. Amino acid sequence: CASSEQGVMNTEAFF.

V is TRBV4-2 and J is TRBJ2-7, with D unresolved. Germline V gene data show CDR1 as LGHNA and CDR2 as YNFKEQ. V dropped 0 bases and J dropped 6 bases, with 9 bases sitting between them. The CDR3 runs 13 residues. The CDR3, as DNA: TGTGCCAGCAGCCAAGATCACAACGCCGAGCAGTACTTC. This gives the protein CASSQDHNAEQYF.

The chain recombines TRBV30 with TRBJ2-6, with D unclear. The CDR3 contains 13 residues. Germline CDR1 and CDR2: GTSNPN and SVGIG (reference sequence). The V gene lost 3 bases and the J gene lost 2 bases, with 5 bases spanning the gap. The CDR3 is CAWRVAGANVLTF. CDR3 nucleotide sequence: TGTGCCTGGAGGGTAGCTGGGGCCAACGTCCTGACTTTC.

J is TRBJ1-5 and V is TRBV30, with D tentatively TRBD1 (5 bases). The CDR3 is 16 residues long. Germline-derived CDR1 and CDR2 are GTSNPN and SVGIG (reference sequence). The ends were cut back, 0 bases at V and 2 bases at J, with 14 bases in the middle. CDR3 in amino acids: CAWSVHGGVGNQPQHF. The CDR3 DNA sequence: TGTGCCTGGAGTGTACACGGGGGGGTTGGCAATCAGCCCCAGCATTTT.

This chain uses TRBV7-8 with TRBJ2-3; D is possibly TRBD1 (6 bases). CDR3 size: 16 residues. CDR1 SGHVS and CDR2 FQNEAQ come from the germline V gene. Between the trimmed V and J ends, which lost 1 base and 1 base, there was a span of 12 bases. The chain's CDR3 is CASSLVMGAGTDTQYF. The CDR3 DNA reads as TGTGCCAGCAGCTTAGTCATGGGGGCCGGCACAGATACGCAGTATTTT.

The rearrangement joins TRBV7-3 to TRBJ2-2; D gene uncertain. V was trimmed by 5 bases and J by 2 bases, leaving 9 bases between them. The germline V gene has CDR1 SGHTA and CDR2 FQGTGA. This CDR3 is built from 14 residues. CDR3 sequence (DNA): TGTGCCAGCAGCATGTTCTCTAACACCGGGGAGCTGTTTTTT. This translates into CASSMFSNTGELFF.

The V gene is TRBV4-1, the J gene TRBJ1-5, with D perhaps matching TRBD1 (6 bases). The germline CDR1 and CDR2 sequences are MGHRA and YSYEKL. Trimming pared 0 bases from V and 5 bases from J, leaving 14 bases between. CDR3 length equals 16 residues. CDR3 coding DNA: TGCGCCAGCAGCCAAGAGGGCAGGGGCACGGATCAGCCCCAGCATTTT. It yields the protein CASSQEGRGTDQPQHF.

The genes are TRBV4-1 and TRBJ2-7; the D gene is possibly TRBD1 (5 bases). Germline loops: CDR1 MGHRA, CDR2 YSYEKL. The CDR3 runs 13 residues. V dropped 2 bases and J dropped 2 bases, with 7 bases sitting between them. This CDR3 is CASSQQGTYEQYF. The CDR3 DNA sequence: TGCGCCAGCAGCCAACAGGGCACCTACGAGCAGTACTTC.

The chain combines TRBV5-1 with TRBJ1-6; the D is unclear. The CDR3 covers 15 residues. Trimming removed 0 bases from V and 3 bases from J, with 7 bases in between. The germline gives CDR1 SGHRS, CDR2 YFSETQ. CDR3: CASSLVADYNSPLHF. The CDR3 region has the DNA TGCGCCAGCAGCTTGGTAGCAGACTATAATTCACCCCTCCACTTT. Combining the CDR3 with reference TRBV5-1 and TRBJ1-6 gives the whole variable domain KAGVTQTPRYLIKTRGQQVTLSCSPISGHRSVSWYQQTPGQGLQFLFEYFSETQRNKGNFPGRFSGRQFSNSRSEMNVSTLELGDSALYLCASSLVADYNSPLHFGNGTRLTVT.

This clone was seen a handful of times. V usage is TRBV24-1 and J usage is TRBJ2-4; 9 bases align to TRBD1. This CDR3 is 15 amino acids long. With 2 bases clipped from V and 6 bases from J, the junction kept 4 bases outside the gene matches. Per the germline V gene, CDR1 is KGHDR and CDR2 is SFDVKD. The CDR3 protein is CATSDSGQGANIQYF. DNA of the CDR3: TGTGCCACCAGTGATTCGGGACAGGGAGCAAACATTCAGTACTTC.

This chain uses TRBV6-6 with TRBJ2-3, with D tentatively TRBD1 (5 bases). V was cut by 6 bases and J by 1 base, with 11 bases left in between. Looked up from germline, CDR1 is MNHNY and CDR2 is SVGAGI (reference sequence). The CDR3 has 14 residues. The CDR3 protein is CASSGTGGTDTQYF. In nucleotides, the CDR3 is TGTGCCAGCAGCGGAACAGGAGGCACAGATACGCAGTATTTT.

This clone was observed once. The genes are TRBV6-5 and TRBJ2-3, with D possibly matching TRBD1 (6 bases). Germline loops: CDR1 MNHEY, CDR2 SVGAGI. This CDR3 comprises 15 residues. V was pared by 1 base and J by 0 bases, with 8 bases between. The CDR3 reads CASSYLGTSTDTQYF. DNA of the CDR3: TGTGCCAGCAGTTACTTGGGGACAAGCACAGATACGCAGTATTTT.

The V and J genes are TRBV7-2 and TRBJ2-5; TRBD2 matches 11 bases. This CDR3 contains 17 residues. V gave up 4 bases and J gave up 7 bases; unmatched junction bases: 14. CDR1 and CDR2 from the germline V gene are SGHTA and FQGNSA. The CDR3 here is CASSWRRLAGGTGTQYF. In DNA form, the CDR3 reads TGTGCCAGCAGCTGGAGGCGTCTAGCGGGGGGCACGGGGACCCAGTACTTC.

The chain uses TRBV10-2 and TRBJ2-3; 7 positions agree with TRBD2. The V gene end was trimmed by 6 bases and the J gene end by 2 bases; junction bases not matched to a gene: 11. The CDR3 loop spans 16 amino acids. Germline V gene data show CDR1 as WSHSY and CDR2 as SAAADI. CDR3 in DNA: TGCGCCAGCAGCCAAAATCTAGCGGCCTACACAGATACGCAGTATTTT. As protein: CASSQNLAAYTDTQYF.

The chain links TRBV6-5 to TRBJ2-5, with 9 bases matching TRBD1. The CDR3 sequence is 15 residues long. CDR1 and CDR2 from the germline V gene are MNHEY and SVGAGI. With 6 bases clipped from V and 4 bases from J, the junction kept 9 bases outside the gene matches. CDR3 DNA sequence: TGTGCCAGCAGGCCGACAGGGGGGCCCGGAGAGACCCAGTACTTC. Its translation: CASRPTGGPGETQYF.

V gene TRBV6-2 or TRBV6-3 combines with J gene TRBJ1-2; no clear D gene. This CDR3 region has 12 residues. Germline V gene lookup returns CDR1 MNHEY and CDR2 SVGEGT. Trimming took off 4 bases at V and 7 bases at J, with 10 bases between the two ends. The chain's CDR3 is CASSSAYSGYTF. The CDR3 nucleotides are TGTGCCAGCAGTTCCGCATATAGTGGCTACACCTTC.

V usage is TRBV6-6 and J usage is TRBJ1-5; the D is unclear. Germline V CDR1 and CDR2: MNHNY, SVGAGI (reference sequence). The ends were cut back, 5 bases at V and 6 bases at J, with 14 bases in the middle. CDR3 size: 14 residues. The CDR3 region has the DNA TGTGCCAGCAGTGGAACGGGTATCGGTCAGCCCCAGCATTTT. Translating gives CASSGTGIGQPQHF.

V gene TRBV7-3 combines with J gene TRBJ2-2; no reliable D call. Trimming stripped 5 bases from V and 2 bases from J, with 6 bases between. The germline gives CDR1 SGHTA, CDR2 FQGTGA. The CDR3 runs 13 residues. The CDR3 DNA follows: TGTGCCAGCAGCCCAACTAACACCGGGGAGCTGTTTTTT. Translation gives CASSPTNTGELFF.

The rearrangement joins TRBV28 to TRBJ2-7; TRBD2 agrees at 8 bases. J lost 0 bases, V lost 5 bases, and 3 bases had no gene match. The CDR3 totals 14 residues. The germline V gene has CDR1 MDHEN and CDR2 SYDVKM. The CDR3 is CASSRSGSSYEQYF. As DNA, the CDR3 is TGTGCCAGCAGTCGGAGCGGGAGCTCCTACGAGCAGTACTTC.

The chain couples TRBV6-6 to TRBJ2-7; TRBD2 agrees at 7 bases. Germline CDR1 is MNHNY and CDR2 is SVGAGI (reference sequence). CDR3 size: 13 residues. J was trimmed by 9 bases and V by 2 bases; bases with no gene match: 7. This CDR3 reads CASSYDAGERQYF. Written as DNA, the CDR3 is TGTGCCAGCAGTTACGACGCGGGGGAAAGGCAGTACTTC.